This T cell receptor (beta chain) was recorded in a study of human T cells and chemical hapten exposure. TCRdb called the RACE reads again in MiXCR, with one record for every CDR3 protein. The sample includes tens of thousands of distinct CDR3 sequences, 12% seen only once; the top ten take 4.5% to 6%. Only a few counts were recorded for this clonotype. Time point given: pre-sensitization, week 0. Specified treatment: therapeutic diphenylcyclopropenone sensitization with weekly scalp DPC. CDR3 length: 17 residues. The V end lost 0 bases, the J end lost 2 bases, and 16 bases lay between the germline ends. The V gene's germline CDR1 is MNHEY and CDR2 SVGAGI.

The clonotype was recovered from a woman in her twenties or thirties with alopecia areata. Some clones in this sample may be carry-over from other donors' samples. Sequences were derived from whole blood, sampled in connection with sensitization to the hapten diphenylcyclopropenone (DPC). This chain links TRBV6-5 with TRBJ1-1; TRBD1 is a possible D gene (6 bases). The DNA for the CDR3 is TGTGCCAGCAGTTACTCGACAGGAATAGGAGTCAACACTGAAGCTTTCTTT. Translation gives CASSYSTGIGVNTEAFF.